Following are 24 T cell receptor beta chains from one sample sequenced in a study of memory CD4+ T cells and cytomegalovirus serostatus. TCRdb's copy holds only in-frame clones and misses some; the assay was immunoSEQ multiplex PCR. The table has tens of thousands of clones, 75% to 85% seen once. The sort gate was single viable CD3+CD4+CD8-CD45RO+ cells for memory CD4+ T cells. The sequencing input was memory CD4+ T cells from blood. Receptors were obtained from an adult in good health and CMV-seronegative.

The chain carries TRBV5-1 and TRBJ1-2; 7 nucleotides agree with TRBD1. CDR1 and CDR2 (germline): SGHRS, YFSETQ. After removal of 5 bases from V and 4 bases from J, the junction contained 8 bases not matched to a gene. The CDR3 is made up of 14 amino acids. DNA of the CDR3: TGCGCCAGCAGTTCCCCAGGGGGGACCTATGGCTACACCTTC. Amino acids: CASSSPGGTYGYTF.

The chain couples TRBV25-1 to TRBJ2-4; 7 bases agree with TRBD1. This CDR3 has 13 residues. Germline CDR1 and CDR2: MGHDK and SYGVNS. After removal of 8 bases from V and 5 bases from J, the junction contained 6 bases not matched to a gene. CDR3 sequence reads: CASGRDRENIQYF. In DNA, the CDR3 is TGTGCCAGCGGCCGGGACAGAGAAAACATTCAGTACTTC. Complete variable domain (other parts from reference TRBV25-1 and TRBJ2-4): EADIYQTPRYLVIGTGKKITLECSQTMGHDKMYWYQQDPGMELHLIHYSYGVNSTEKGDLSSESTVSRIRTEHFPLTLESARPSHTSQYLCASGRDRENIQYFGAGTRLSVL.

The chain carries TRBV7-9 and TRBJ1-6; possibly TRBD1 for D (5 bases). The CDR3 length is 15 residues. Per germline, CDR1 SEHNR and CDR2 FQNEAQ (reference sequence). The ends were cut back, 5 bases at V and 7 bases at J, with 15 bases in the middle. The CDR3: CASSPFTGGNSPLHF. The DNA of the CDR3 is TGTGCCAGCAGCCCCTTCACGGGGGGAAATTCACCCCTCCACTTT.

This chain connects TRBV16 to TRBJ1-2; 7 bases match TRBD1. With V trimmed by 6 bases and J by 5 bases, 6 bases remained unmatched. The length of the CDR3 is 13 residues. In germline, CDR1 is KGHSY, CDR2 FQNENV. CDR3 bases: TGTGCCAGCAGTCACGACAGGGCTTATGGCTACACCTTC. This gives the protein CASSHDRAYGYTF.

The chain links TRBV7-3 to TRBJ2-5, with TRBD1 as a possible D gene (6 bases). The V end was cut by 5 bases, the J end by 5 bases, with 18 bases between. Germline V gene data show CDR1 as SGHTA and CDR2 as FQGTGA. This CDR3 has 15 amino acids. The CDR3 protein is CASSAGTKRSETQYF. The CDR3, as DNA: TGTGCCAGCAGCGCCGGGACAAAGCGATCGGAGACCCAGTACTTC.

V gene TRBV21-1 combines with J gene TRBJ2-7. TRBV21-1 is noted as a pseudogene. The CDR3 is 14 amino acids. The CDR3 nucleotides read TGTGCCAGCGCCCCGAGACGGGGACCCTACGAGCAGTACTTC. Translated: CASAPRRGPYEQYF.

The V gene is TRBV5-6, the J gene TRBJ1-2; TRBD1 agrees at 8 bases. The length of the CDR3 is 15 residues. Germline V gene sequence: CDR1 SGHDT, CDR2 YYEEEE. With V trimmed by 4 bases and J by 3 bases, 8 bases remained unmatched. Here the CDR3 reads CASSPGQGRDYGYTF. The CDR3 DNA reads TGTGCCAGCAGCCCCGGACAGGGAAGGGACTATGGCTACACCTTC.

The CDR3, as DNA: TGTGCCAGCTCCCCTGGTCGCACAGATACGCAGTATTTT. Translation: CASSPGRTDTQYF. J is TRBJ2-3 and V is TRBV18; D is unresolved. Germline CDR1 is KGHSH and CDR2 is LQKENI. The CDR3 covers 13 residues. V was clipped by 6 bases and J by 1 base, with 8 bases between them.

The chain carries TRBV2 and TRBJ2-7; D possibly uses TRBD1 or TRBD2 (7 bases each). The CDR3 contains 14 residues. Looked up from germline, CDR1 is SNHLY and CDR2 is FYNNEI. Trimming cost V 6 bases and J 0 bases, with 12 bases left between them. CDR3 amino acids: CASSDREGSYEQYF. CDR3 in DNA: TGTGCCAGCAGCGACAGGGAGGGCTCCTACGAGCAGTACTTC.

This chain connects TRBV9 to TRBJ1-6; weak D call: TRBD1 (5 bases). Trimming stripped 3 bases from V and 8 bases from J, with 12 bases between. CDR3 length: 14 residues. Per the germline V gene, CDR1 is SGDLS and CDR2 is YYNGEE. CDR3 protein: CASSDNRRDSPLHF. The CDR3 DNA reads TGTGCCAGCAGCGATAACCGCAGGGATTCACCCCTCCACTTT.

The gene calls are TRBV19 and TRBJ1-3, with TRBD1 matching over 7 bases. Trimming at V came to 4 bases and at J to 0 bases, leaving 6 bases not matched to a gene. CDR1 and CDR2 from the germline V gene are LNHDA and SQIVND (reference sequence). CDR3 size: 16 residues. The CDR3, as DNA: TGTGCCAGTAGTAAAGAACAGGGGTTCTCTGGAAACACCATATATTTT. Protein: CASSKEQGFSGNTIYF.

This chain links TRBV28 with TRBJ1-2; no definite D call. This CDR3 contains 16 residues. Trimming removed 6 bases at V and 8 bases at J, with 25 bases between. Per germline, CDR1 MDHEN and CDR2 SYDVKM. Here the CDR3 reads CASRPFKGDSRRGYTF. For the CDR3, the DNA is TGTGCCAGCAGACCATTTAAGGGCGACTCGCGCAGGGGCTACACCTTC.

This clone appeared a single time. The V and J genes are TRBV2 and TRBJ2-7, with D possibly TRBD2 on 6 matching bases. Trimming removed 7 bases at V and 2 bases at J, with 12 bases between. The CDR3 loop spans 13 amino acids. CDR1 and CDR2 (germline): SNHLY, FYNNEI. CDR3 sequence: CASTRELTYEQYF. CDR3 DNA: TGTGCCAGCACCCGGGAGCTTACCTACGAGCAGTACTTC.

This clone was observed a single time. CDR3 sequence (DNA): TGTGCCAGCAGCCTTCATTTACAGGGGGCTGTGCGTGCTTTCTTT. It translates to CASSLHLQGAVRAFF. The chain links TRBV11-2 to TRBJ1-1; 9 positions agree with TRBD1. The germline V gene has CDR1 SGHAT and CDR2 FQNNGV. Trimming removed 5 bases from V and 11 bases from J; junction bases left unmatched: 15. This CDR3 is 15 amino acids long.

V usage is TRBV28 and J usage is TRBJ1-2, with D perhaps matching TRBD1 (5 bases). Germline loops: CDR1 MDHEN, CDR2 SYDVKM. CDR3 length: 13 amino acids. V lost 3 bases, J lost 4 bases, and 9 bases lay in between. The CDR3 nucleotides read TGTGCCAGCAGTTTCTCGGGGGGCTATGGCTACACCTTC. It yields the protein CASSFSGGYGYTF.

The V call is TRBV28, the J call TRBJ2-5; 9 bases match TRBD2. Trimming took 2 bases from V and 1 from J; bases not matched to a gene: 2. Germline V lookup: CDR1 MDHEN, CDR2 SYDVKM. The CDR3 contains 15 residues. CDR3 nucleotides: TGTGCCAGCAGTTTAGTTAGCGGGGGCCAAGAGACCCAGTACTTC. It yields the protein CASSLVSGGQETQYF.

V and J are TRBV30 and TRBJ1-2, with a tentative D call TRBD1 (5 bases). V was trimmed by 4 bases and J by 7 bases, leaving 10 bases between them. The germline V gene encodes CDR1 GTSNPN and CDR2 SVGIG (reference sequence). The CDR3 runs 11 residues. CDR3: CAWTRQIGYTF. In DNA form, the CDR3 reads TGTGCCTGGACGCGACAGATTGGCTACACCTTC.

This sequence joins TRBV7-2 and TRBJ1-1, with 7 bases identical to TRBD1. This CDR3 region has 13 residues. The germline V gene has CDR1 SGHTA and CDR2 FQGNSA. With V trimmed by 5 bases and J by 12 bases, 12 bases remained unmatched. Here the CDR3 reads CASSPTRQGKTFF. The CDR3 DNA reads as TGTGCCAGCAGCCCAACCCGACAGGGCAAGACTTTCTTT.

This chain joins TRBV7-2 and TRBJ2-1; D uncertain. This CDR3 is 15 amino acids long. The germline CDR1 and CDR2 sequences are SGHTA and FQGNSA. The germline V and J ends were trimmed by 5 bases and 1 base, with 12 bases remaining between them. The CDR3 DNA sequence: TGTGCCAGCAGCCGGAACACCCGGTCCTACAATGAGCAGTTCTTC. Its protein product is CASSRNTRSYNEQFF.

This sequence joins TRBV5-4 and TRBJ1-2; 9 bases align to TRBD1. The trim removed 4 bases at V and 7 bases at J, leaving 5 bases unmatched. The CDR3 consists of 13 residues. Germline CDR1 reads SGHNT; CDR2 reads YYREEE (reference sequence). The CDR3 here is CASSAGQGVGYTF. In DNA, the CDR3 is TGTGCCAGCAGCGCGGGACAGGGCGTTGGCTACACCTTC.

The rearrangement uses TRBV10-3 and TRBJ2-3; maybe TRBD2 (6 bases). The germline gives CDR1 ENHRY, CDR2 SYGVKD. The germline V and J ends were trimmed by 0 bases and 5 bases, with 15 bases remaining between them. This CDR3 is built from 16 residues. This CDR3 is CAISESRGRGGDTQYF. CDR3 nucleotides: TGTGCCATCAGTGAGTCCCGTGGGCGGGGAGGAGATACGCAGTATTTT.

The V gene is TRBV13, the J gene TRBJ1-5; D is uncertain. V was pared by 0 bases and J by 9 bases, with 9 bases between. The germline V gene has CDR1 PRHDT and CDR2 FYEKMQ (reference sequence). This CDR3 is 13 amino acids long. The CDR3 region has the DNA TGTGCCAGCAGCTTAGGCCGCGAGGGGCCCCAGCATTTT. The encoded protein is CASSLGREGPQHF.

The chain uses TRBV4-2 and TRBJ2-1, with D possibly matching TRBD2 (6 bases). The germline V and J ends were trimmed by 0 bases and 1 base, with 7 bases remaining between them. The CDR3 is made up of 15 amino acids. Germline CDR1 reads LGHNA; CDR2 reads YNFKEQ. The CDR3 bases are TGTGCCAGCAGCCAAGATGGGGGGTCCTACAATGAGCAGTTCTTC. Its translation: CASSQDGGSYNEQFF.

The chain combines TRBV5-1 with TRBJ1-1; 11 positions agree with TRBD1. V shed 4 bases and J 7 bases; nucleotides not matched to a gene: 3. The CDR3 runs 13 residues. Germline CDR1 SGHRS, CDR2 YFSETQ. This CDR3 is CASSLGQGGEAFF. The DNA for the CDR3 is TGCGCCAGCAGCCTGGGACAGGGGGGTGAAGCTTTCTTT.